This T cell receptor beta chain appears in the sequencing data of a study of blood T cell repertoires in COVID-19. On the study more broadly: T cells, B-cell-depleted T cells, or PBMCs provided the cDNA or gDNA that served as material.

Germline CDR1 is SGHRS and CDR2 is YFSETQ. V lost 1 base and J lost 6; bases outside the gene matches: 3. The CDR3 consists of 14 residues. Original handling: Reference gene primers were amplified, and this amplification served to estimate nucleated cell counts. The table came from immunoSEQ multiplex PCR; TCRdb's copy has only in-frame clones and leaves some out. V and J calls and clone size follow that table, whereas D and trimming were derived from the DNA. The data show a few hundred thousand clones, 70% to 90% seen once. This study enrolled people aged about 18 to 100 from approximately 25 US geographic areas. Recovery among Cohort 3 donors was established by two negative PCRs, clearance, or symptom resolution.

This receptor was identified in a woman aged 50 to 60 who had recovered from COVID-19. This sequence joins TRBV5-1 and TRBJ2-1; 8 nucleotides agree with TRBD2. The sequencing input was PBMCs or T cells enriched from blood (not recorded which). The CDR3 DNA is TGCGCCAGCAGCTTGCCGGGGACTAGCAATGAGCAGTTCTTC. Residues: CASSLPGTSNEQFF.